This TCR beta chain was documented in a study of blood T cell repertoires in COVID-19. Measured with immunoSEQ multiplex PCR; TCRdb has only the in-frame clones, and not every one. The table lists about 300,000 clones, around four fifths of them singletons. The sample was peripheral blood. This sequence originates from a woman between 50 and 59 years old with acute or convalescent COVID-19.

CDR3 sequence (DNA): TGTGCCAGCAGCGAGGACAGGACCGGGGAGCTGTTTTTT. Residues: CASSEDRTGELFF. The V and J genes are TRBV7-2 and TRBJ2-2; 7 bases align to TRBD1. Trimming at V came to 5 bases and at J to 5 bases, leaving 2 bases not matched to a gene. The germline V gene encodes CDR1 SGHTA and CDR2 FQGNSA. The CDR3 spans 13 residues.